This TCR beta chain was obtained from a study of human T cells and chemical hapten exposure. Time point defined: pre-sensitization, week 0. Treatment denoted: therapeutic diphenylcyclopropenone sensitization with weekly scalp DPC. Findings of the study overall: While controls formed fewer of them, expanded TCRs formed significantly more large CDR3 similarity clusters.

TCRdb reprocessed the RACE reads with MiXCR, giving one entry per CDR3 protein. The profile shows over 300,000 distinct CDR3 sequences, more than 4.5% of them singletons. Of note for this clonotype: The antigen is not known.

The CDR3 is 15 amino acids. J gave up 2 bases and V 0 bases, and 6 bases lay outside the gene matches. Germline V lookup: CDR1 DFQATT, CDR2 SNEGSKA (reference sequence). J is TRBJ2-7 and V is TRBV20-1; 8 positions agree with TRBD2. The sequence derives from a woman between 50 and 59 years old with alopecia areata. Some clones in this sample may be carry-over from other donors' samples. The starting material was whole blood, obtained in connection with sensitization to the hapten diphenylcyclopropenone (DPC). The CDR3 is CSARDWGAGAYEQYF. CDR3 nucleotides: TGCAGTGCTAGAGATTGGGGAGCGGGAGCCTACGAGCAGTACTTC.